This T cell receptor (beta chain) was sequenced in a study of control samples from healthy donors and cancer patients (dated by TCRdb to the early 2020s). Note on this clone: Its antigen target is currently unknown. The record has no base qualities; no much larger clone is one base away.

CDR1 and CDR2 were assigned from the germline V gene as SGHRS and YFSETQ. Its CDR3 holds 13 amino acids, cysteine through phenylalanine. The sequence is cut down to CDR3 DNA, 39 bases in frame from base 1. For this chain, trimming is 5 bases at the V end and 5 bases at the J end, and the number of junction bases without a gene match is 3. The library was produced with the immunoSEQ multiplex PCR assay. TCRdb holds this immuneACCESS table with in-frame rearrangements only. Some clones are missing; in checked studies, unresolved V genes explain under half, and the rest has no known cause. The sample table lists 89,000 or so clones, about 87% of them with a count of one. Jointly, the top ten make up roughly 20% of the sample.

This clonotype was obtained from a middle-aged man in good health. The sequenced sample consisted of blood. Here the chain combines TRBV5-1 and TRBJ2-5, with 10 bases aligning to TRBD2. This receptor has the CDR3 CASRQTSGETQYF. The bases are TGCGCCAGCAGACAGACTAGCGGGGAGACCCAGTACTTC.